One and the same sample provided the 8 T cell receptor beta chains below, sequenced in a study of monozygotic twins with inflammatory bowel disease. TCRdb reprocessed the 5' RACE reads, keeping one entry per CDR3 protein, no DNA. The sample has about 450,000 distinct CDR3 sequences. The specimen sequenced was blood. Every receptor here comes from a human donor with ulcerative colitis or Crohn's disease, or a healthy co-twin of an affected twin (not recorded which).

V gene TRBV7-2 combines with J gene TRBJ2-3; TCRdb proposes TRBD1, but this gene call is untestable without DNA. This CDR3 has 16 amino acids. Germline V CDR1 and CDR2: SGHTA, FQGNSA. Here the CDR3 reads CASSRQGARTTDTQYF.

The V and J genes are TRBV4-3 and TRBJ2-5. Germline V gene sequence: CDR1 LGHNA, CDR2 YSLEER. The CDR3 totals 13 residues. The CDR3 spells CASSPSLQETQYF.

The chain recombines TRBV5-1 with TRBJ1-1. The CDR3 has 16 residues. Germline V gene data show CDR1 as SGHRS and CDR2 as YFSETQ. The CDR3 loop is CASSLGMGRSNTEAFF. Full variable domain (missing parts from reference TRBV5-1 and TRBJ1-1): KAGVTQTPRYLIKTRGQQVTLSCSPISGHRSVSWYQQTPGQGLQFLFEYFSETQRNKGNFPGRFSGRQFSNSRSEMNVSTLELGDSALYLCASSLGMGRSNTEAFFGQGTRLTVV.

V gene TRBV28 combines with J gene TRBJ2-3; TCRdb calls TRBD1, which cannot be checked without DNA. Germline CDR1 and CDR2: MDHEN and SYDVKM. This CDR3 has 16 residues. CDR3 amino acids: CGSSLTATGTTDTQYF.

The J gene is TRBJ2-1, the V gene TRBV7-3; absent DNA, TCRdb's TRBD2 call cannot be checked. CDR3 length equals 15 residues. Per the germline V gene, CDR1 is SGHTA and CDR2 is FQGTGA. The CDR3 sequence: CASSSTSGSPNEQFF.

The chain employs TRBV29-1 and TRBJ1-1; the D call of TRBD1 rests on TCRdb alone, since no DNA is present to check it. Germline CDR1 is SQVTM and CDR2 is ANQGSEA. This CDR3 has 11 residues. CDR3 protein: CSVHGQPEAFF.

The CDR3 is CASSLTDLPNYGYTF. This chain links TRBV11-2 with TRBJ1-2. This CDR3 is 15 amino acids long. The germline V gene encodes CDR1 SGHAT and CDR2 FQNNGV.

The chain is built from TRBV10-3 and TRBJ2-7; TCRdb's D gene call, TRBD2, goes unchecked for lack of DNA. CDR3 length: 16 residues. CDR1 and CDR2 from the germline V gene are ENHRY and SYGVKD. CDR3 residues: CAISTSSGSKIGEQYF.